This passage covers 15 T cell receptor beta chains from one sample sequenced in a study of human T cells and chemical hapten exposure. Time point described: patch test 1, 2 weeks after DPC sensitization. Treatment described: therapeutic diphenylcyclopropenone sensitization with weekly scalp DPC. TCRdb processed the RACE reads anew with MiXCR; each CDR3 protein has one entry. The top ten hold under 4% of the sample, which has tens of thousands of distinct CDR3 sequences, about 10% seen once. Sequenced material: whole blood, taken in connection with sensitization to the hapten diphenylcyclopropenone (DPC). These receptors were obtained from a woman between 55 and 75 years old with alopecia areata. Some clones in this sample may be carry-over from other donors' samples.

The rearrangement joins TRBV12-3 or TRBV12-4 to TRBJ2-3; tentatively, D is TRBD2 (6 bases). Trimming took 5 bases from V and 1 from J, leaving 13 bases between them. The length of the CDR3 is 15 residues. CDR3 in DNA: TGTGCCAGCAGTCCCCTGGGGGGAGGCACAGATACGCAGTATTTT. Residues: CASSPLGGGTDTQYF.

The chain joins TRBV10-1 to TRBJ2-3, with a tentative D call TRBD1 (7 bases). The CDR3 is 16 amino acids. Between the trimmed V and J ends, which lost 5 bases and 11 bases, there was a span of 26 bases. Germline-derived CDR1 and CDR2 are WNHNN and SYGVQD (reference sequence). This chain's CDR3 is CASSLGPGTPQGGQYF. Written as DNA, the CDR3 is TGCGCCAGCAGTCTAGGGCCGGGGACCCCTCAGGGGGGGCAGTATTTT.

In its sample, this clonotype was seen once. The V call is TRBV4-1, the J call TRBJ1-2; 8 nucleotides agree with TRBD1. Germline CDR1 MGHRA, CDR2 YSYEKL. V shed 0 bases and J 3 bases; nucleotides not matched to a gene: 3. The CDR3 is made up of 15 amino acids. The CDR3 nucleotides are TGCGCCAGCAGCCAAGATCAGGGGGCCTACTATGGCTACACCTTC. This encodes CASSQDQGAYYGYTF.

This clonotype was observed at least ten times. This chain links TRBV2 with TRBJ2-7; 8 bases line up with TRBD2. This CDR3 contains 15 residues. The germline gives CDR1 SNHLY, CDR2 FYNNEI. The trim removed 2 bases at V and 5 bases at J, leaving 8 bases unmatched. The CDR3 loop is CASSEQAGVVDEQYF. CDR3 nucleotides: TGTGCCAGCAGTGAACAAGCGGGGGTGGTGGACGAGCAGTACTTC.

There are a few counts of this clonotype. The rearrangement links TRBV7-8 to TRBJ1-1; the match to TRBD1 covers 9 bases. CDR3 length equals 14 residues. V lost 7 bases, J lost 4 bases, and 7 bases stayed unmatched. The germline CDR1 and CDR2 sequences are SGHVS and FQNEAQ. The CDR3 sequence: CASTKEQGATEAFF. CDR3 coding DNA: TGTGCCAGCACCAAAGAACAGGGGGCCACTGAAGCTTTCTTT.

This clonotype has more than one count but fewer than ten. This may be a read error: a much more frequent sequence differs by one nucleotide. The V gene is TRBV18, the J gene TRBJ1-6; D is undetermined. The CDR3 sequence is 19 residues long. The germline gives CDR1 KGHSH, CDR2 LQKENI. CDR3 amino acids: CASSGRLYTLSSYSSPLHF. The CDR3 DNA is TGTGCCAGCTCAGGCCGGCTTTATACGTTAAGCTCCTATAGTTCACCCCTCCACTTT.

The sample holds a few counts of this clonotype. The chain joins TRBV12-3 or TRBV12-4 to TRBJ2-4, with TRBD2 matching 9 bases. This CDR3 has 15 residues. V gave up 4 bases and J gave up 8 bases; unmatched junction bases: 9. CDR3 sequence (DNA): TGTGCCAGCAGTTCCACTACCGGACTAGCGCACATTCAGTACTTC. Its protein is CASSSTTGLAHIQYF.

This clonotype was observed many times. The chain employs TRBV10-3 and TRBJ2-2; TRBD2 might be the D (5 bases). This CDR3 contains 16 residues. Trimming pared 3 bases from V and 0 bases from J, leaving 11 bases between. Germline V CDR1 and CDR2: ENHRY, SYGVKD. In DNA form, the CDR3 reads TGTGCCATCAGTGACCTTGAGACTACGAACACCGGGGAGCTGTTTTTT. This sequence encodes CAISDLETTNTGELFF.

A few counts support this clonotype. This chain uses TRBV7-9 with TRBJ2-3, with 8 bases that match TRBD2. CDR1 and CDR2 (germline): SEHNR, FQNEAQ (reference sequence). V lost 5 bases to trimming and J lost 3 bases; unmatched junction nucleotides: 7. The CDR3 has 15 residues. CDR3 sequence reads: CASSAVSGATDTQYF. The CDR3 nucleotides are TGTGCCAGCAGCGCCGTTAGCGGGGCAACAGATACGCAGTATTTT.

The chain joins TRBV20-1 to TRBJ1-5, with unresolved D. Germline CDR1 and CDR2: DFQATT and SNEGSKA (reference sequence). This CDR3 has 13 residues. Trimming removed 1 base at V and 7 bases at J, with 11 bases between. CDR3 bases: TGCAGTGCTAGAGTGGGGATCAGACAGCCCCAGCATTTT. Amino acid sequence: CSARVGIRQPQHF.

This clonotype was observed at least ten times. The V call is TRBV12-3 or TRBV12-4, the J call TRBJ1-6; D gene unclear. Trimming left V 1 base short and J 4 bases short, with 5 bases between. CDR3 length: 14 residues. This CDR3 is CASSLDTYNSPLHF. The CDR3 region has the DNA TGTGCCAGCAGTTTAGACACTTATAATTCACCCCTCCACTTT.

This clonotype was seen at least ten times. The V and J genes are TRBV5-1 and TRBJ2-1; TRBD2 matches at 9 bases. The CDR3 has 16 amino acids. Germline lookup yields CDR1 SGHRS and CDR2 YFSETQ. With 4 bases clipped from V and 3 bases from J, the junction kept 8 bases outside the gene matches. The CDR3 DNA sequence: TGCGCCAGCAGCCTCATGCGGGGGGGCTTCTACAATGAGCAGTTCTTC. Protein: CASSLMRGGFYNEQFF. Full variable domain (rest looked up from reference TRBV5-1 and TRBJ2-1): KAGVTQTPRYLIKTRGQQVTLSCSPISGHRSVSWYQQTPGQGLQFLFEYFSETQRNKGNFPGRFSGRQFSNSRSEMNVSTLELGDSALYLCASSLMRGGFYNEQFFGPGTRLTVL.

The V gene is TRBV9, the J gene TRBJ1-2, with 9 bases lining up with TRBD1. With V trimmed by 0 bases and J by 4 bases, 4 bases remained unmatched. Germline V lookup: CDR1 SGDLS, CDR2 YYNGEE. This CDR3 spans 15 amino acids. The CDR3 DNA reads TGTGCCAGCAGCGTAGGGACAGGGGATCGCTATGGCTACACCTTC. Protein: CASSVGTGDRYGYTF.

The chain employs TRBV10-3 and TRBJ2-7; D is undetermined. The length of the CDR3 is 18 residues. Trimming removed 4 bases from V and 0 bases from J, with 22 bases in between. Germline CDR1 is ENHRY and CDR2 is SYGVKD. The CDR3 protein is CAISGRQEKDLSSYEQYF. The CDR3 bases are TGTGCCATCAGTGGTAGGCAGGAGAAGGATTTAAGCTCCTACGAGCAGTACTTC.

This clonotype has a count of ten or more. The rearrangement joins TRBV18 to TRBJ1-4; no firm D call. V was shortened by 3 bases and J by 0 bases, with 5 bases between the two germline ends. The V gene's germline CDR1 is KGHSH and CDR2 LQKENI. The CDR3 covers 14 residues. CDR3 amino acids: CASSPTATNEKLFF. In nucleotides, the CDR3 is TGTGCCAGCTCACCCACTGCAACTAATGAAAAACTGTTTTTT. Full variable domain (missing parts from reference TRBV18 and TRBJ1-4): NAGVMQNPRHLVRRRGQEARLRCSPMKGHSHVYWYRQLPEEGLKFMVYLQKENIIDESGMPKERFSAEFPKEGPSILRIQQVVRGDSAAYFCASSPTATNEKLFFGSGTQLSVL.